The 21 T cell receptor beta chains below were found in one sample sequenced in a study of shared clonotypes between healthy human individuals. Produced via immunoSEQ multiplex PCR; TCRdb's table is partial and in-frame only. The sample records about 520,000 clones, around 73% being singletons. The sequencing sample was made of PBMCs. Receptor source: a woman aged 40-49 years in good health. Some clones in this sample may be carry-over from other donors' samples.

This sequence joins TRBV18 and TRBJ2-7; TRBD2 is a possible D gene (9 bases). CDR1 KGHSH and CDR2 LQKENI come from the germline V gene. This CDR3 region has 21 residues. Trimming took 0 bases from V and 3 from J, leaving 30 bases between them. The CDR3 coding sequence is TGTGCCAGCTCACCACCGGGACAGGTTAGGGGGATTAGCGGGAGTTACTACGAGCAGTACTTC. Amino acids: CASSPPGQVRGISGSYYEQYF.

This clone was detected only a few times. The gene calls are TRBV7-2 and TRBJ1-5; 11 bases fit TRBD1. V dropped 5 bases and J dropped 7; count of bases not matched to a gene: 4. This CDR3 has 14 residues. The germline gives CDR1 SGHTA, CDR2 FQGNSA. CDR3 protein: CASSQRTGGQPQHF. DNA for the CDR3: TGTGCCAGCAGCCAAAGGACAGGGGGCCAGCCCCAGCATTTT.

For the CDR3, the DNA is TGTGCCAGTAGCTATAGCGGGAGTAACGAGCAGTACTTC. It yields the protein CASSYSGSNEQYF. The chain links TRBV19 to TRBJ2-7; TRBD2 matches 9 bases. Germline trimming cut 6 bases from V and 5 bases from J; bases unmatched to any gene: 5. Per germline, CDR1 LNHDA and CDR2 SQIVND (reference sequence). The CDR3 consists of 13 residues.

The CDR3 nucleotides are TGTGCCAGCAGCTTGGGACAGGGGCGGAATTCACCCCTCCACTTT. It specifies CASSLGQGRNSPLHF. J is TRBJ1-6 and V is TRBV5-6, with 8 positions matching TRBD1. The CDR3 is made up of 15 amino acids. Trimming took 0 bases from V and 7 from J; bases not matched to a gene: 3. Per germline, CDR1 SGHDT and CDR2 YYEEEE. The variable domain in full, with the rest retrieved from reference TRBV5-6 and TRBJ1-6, is DAGVTQSPTHLIKTRGQQVTLRCSPKSGHDTVSWYQQALGQGPQFIFQYYEEEERQRGNFPDRFSGHQFPNYSSELNVNALLLGDSALYLCASSLGQGRNSPLHFGNGTRLTVT.

The chain couples TRBV10-2 to TRBJ2-1; 9 bases align to TRBD2. Germline V gene lookup returns CDR1 WSHSY and CDR2 SAAADI. This CDR3 is built from 14 residues. V dropped 6 bases and J dropped 9; count of bases not matched to a gene: 9. In nucleotides, the CDR3 is TGCGCCAGCAGGACGCAGGGGACTAGCTCTGAGCAGTTCTTC. This sequence encodes CASRTQGTSSEQFF.

The chain has TRBV30 and TRBJ1-1; D is perhaps TRBD1 (5 bases). V lost 7 bases to trimming and J lost 0 bases, with 18 bases between them. Looked up from germline, CDR1 is GTSNPN and CDR2 is SVGIG (reference sequence). CDR3 size: 15 residues. The CDR3: CAFTGRTRMNTEAFF. Written as DNA, the CDR3 is TGTGCCTTCACAGGTCGCACTCGGATGAACACTGAAGCTTTCTTT.

The chain joins TRBV7-2 to TRBJ2-3; TRBD2 matches 9 bases. The CDR3 runs 17 residues. Germline V gene lookup returns CDR1 SGHTA and CDR2 FQGNSA. The J segment lost 1 base and the V segment lost 5 bases, leaving 10 bases of the junction unmatched. Here the CDR3 reads CASSLRRGGRGTDTQYF. The CDR3 DNA reads as TGTGCCAGCAGCCTACGAAGGGGCGGGAGGGGCACAGATACGCAGTATTTT.

J is TRBJ2-5 and V is TRBV7-2; 13 bases are a match to TRBD2. CDR3 size: 15 residues. V shed 4 bases and J 4 bases; nucleotides not matched to a gene: 3. Germline V gene lookup returns CDR1 SGHTA and CDR2 FQGNSA. The CDR3 bases are TGTGCCAGCAGCTGGACTAGCGGGAGTGGAGAGACCCAGTACTTC. This sequence encodes CASSWTSGSGETQYF.

The CDR3 sequence: CASRLTSGPNTGELFF. In DNA form, the CDR3 reads TGTGCCAGCAGACTTACTAGCGGGCCTAACACCGGGGAGCTGTTTTTT. The genes are TRBV5-6 and TRBJ2-2; 9 positions agree with TRBD2. The CDR3 totals 16 residues. V was pared by 5 bases and J by 2 bases, with 7 bases of the junction left unmatched. The germline gives CDR1 SGHDT, CDR2 YYEEEE.

The rearrangement links TRBV7-3 to TRBJ2-7; a weak D match, TRBD2 (5 bases). Trimming left V 5 bases short and J 3 bases short, with 20 bases between. The CDR3 is 16 amino acids. From germline, CDR1 is SGHTA and CDR2 FQGTGA. The CDR3 DNA follows: TGTGCCAGCAGCCTAGCCAGTTCCCTTGAGGTCTACGAGCAGTACTTC. Translation gives CASSLASSLEVYEQYF.

This clone was seen only a few times. In DNA form, the CDR3 reads TGTGCCAGCAGCTTGTCGATGGGGTTCTCCTACGAGCAGTACTTC. Translating it yields CASSLSMGFSYEQYF. The chain is built from TRBV5-4 and TRBJ2-7; no clear D gene. The germline V gene encodes CDR1 SGHNT and CDR2 YYREEE (reference sequence). There are 15 residues in the CDR3. Trimming removed 1 base from V and 0 bases from J, with 11 bases in between.

The chain joins TRBV30 to TRBJ2-1, with a tentative D call TRBD2 (5 bases). Germline V gives CDR1 GTSNPN, CDR2 SVGIG (reference sequence). Trimming cost V 4 bases and J 7 bases, with 14 bases left between them. The CDR3 contains 13 residues. The chain's CDR3 is CAWNLRRGNEQFF. DNA for the CDR3: TGTGCCTGGAACCTACGAAGAGGGAATGAGCAGTTCTTC.

J is TRBJ1-6 and V is TRBV2, with 8 bases fitting TRBD1. CDR1 is SNHLY and CDR2 is FYNNEI in the germline V gene. The CDR3 covers 14 residues. V trimming: 6 bases; J trimming: 9 bases; junction bases outside the gene matches: 7. The CDR3 protein is CASRLQGAGSPLHF. CDR3 sequence (DNA): TGTGCCAGCAGACTCCAGGGGGCCGGTTCACCCCTCCACTTT.

The chain employs TRBV30 and TRBJ1-3, with TRBD1 as a possible D gene (6 bases). The CDR3 length is 14 residues. Trimming stripped 0 bases from V and 1 base from J, with 7 bases between. Germline lookup yields CDR1 GTSNPN and CDR2 SVGIG (reference sequence). The CDR3 is CAWSVTGSGNTIYF. CDR3 nucleotides: TGTGCCTGGAGTGTTACAGGGTCTGGAAACACCATATATTTT.

For this clone: A far larger clone differs by one base, so this is likely a read error. The chain employs TRBV7-9 and TRBJ2-1; no clear D gene. Germline V lookup: CDR1 SEHNR, CDR2 FQNEAQ (reference sequence). The CDR3 runs 12 residues. The DNA of the CDR3 is TGTGCCAGCAGCCCCGACGAGAATGAGCAGCTCTTC. Its protein product is CASSPDENEQLF.

The genes are TRBV29-1 and TRBJ2-5, with D perhaps TRBD1 (5 bases). The CDR3 has 13 amino acids. V dropped 3 bases and J dropped 2 bases, with 10 bases sitting between them. Germline V lookup: CDR1 SQVTM, CDR2 ANQGSEA. The CDR3: CSVDPGSQETQYF. In DNA, the CDR3 is TGCAGCGTTGATCCAGGGTCTCAAGAGACCCAGTACTTC.

This chain links TRBV4-3 with TRBJ2-3; weak D call: TRBD1 (6 bases). The CDR3 is 15 amino acids. With 4 bases removed from V and 0 bases from J, the gap between germline ends came to 11 bases. Germline lookup yields CDR1 LGHNA and CDR2 YSLEER. The CDR3 here is CASSPQQGSTDTQYF. DNA for the CDR3: TGCGCCAGCAGCCCCCAACAGGGCAGCACAGATACGCAGTATTTT.

The chain employs TRBV7-2 and TRBJ2-3; 7 nucleotides line up with TRBD2. Germline assignment: CDR1 SGHTA and CDR2 FQGNSA. CDR3 size: 16 residues. V was clipped by 2 bases and J by 5 bases; unmatched bases: 10. In nucleotides, the CDR3 is TGTGCCAGCAGCTTACAAAGCGGGGCCTATCTAGATACGCAGTATTTT. This sequence encodes CASSLQSGAYLDTQYF.

This chain uses TRBV29-1 with TRBJ2-5; TRBD2 matches at 9 bases. CDR1 SQVTM and CDR2 ANQGSEA come from the germline V gene. The junction had 6 bases not matched to a gene; V was cut back by 6 bases and J by 1 base. The CDR3 loop spans 14 amino acids. The CDR3 here is CSVLPTSGQETQYF. CDR3 coding DNA: TGCAGCGTGCTACCGACTAGCGGCCAAGAGACCCAGTACTTC.

This chain connects TRBV29-1 to TRBJ1-5; perhaps TRBD1 as D (5 bases). The germline V gene encodes CDR1 SQVTM and CDR2 ANQGSEA. The CDR3 is made up of 13 amino acids. V shed 4 bases and J shed 3 bases, with 10 bases lying between them. The CDR3 DNA reads as TGCAGCGTTGCCGACAGCTACAATCAGCCCCAGCATTTT. Encoded protein: CSVADSYNQPQHF.

Remarks on this clone: This same CDR3 is encoded by further DNA sequences in the sample. The rearrangement uses TRBV7-3 and TRBJ2-2; 7 nucleotides match TRBD2. The CDR3 is 13 amino acids. V dropped 4 bases and J dropped 6; count of bases not matched to a gene: 2. In germline, CDR1 is SGHTA, CDR2 FQGTGA. This chain's CDR3 is CASSSSGAGELFF. CDR3 bases: TGTGCCAGCAGCTCTAGCGGTGCCGGGGAGCTGTTTTTT.